This T cell receptor (beta chain) stems from a study of CD8 T cells in Susac syndrome. V was clipped by 4 bases and J by 5 bases, with 23 bases between them. Germline V gene lookup returns CDR1 SQVTM and CDR2 ANQGSEA. CDR3 length: 16 amino acids. TEMRA cells were enriched by FACS, while CD8+ and CD4+ T cells were obtained through a negative isolation that was performed magnetically. RNA totalling about 0.45 to 1 ug underwent reverse transcription with random hexamers. The immunoSEQ assay covered 54 Vbeta and 13 Jbeta segments for CDR3. TCRdb re-called the immunoSEQ multiplex PCR reads with MiXCR, one entry per CDR3 protein. The sample lists some 170,000 distinct CDR3 sequences, over 85% occurring once.

This receptor was taken from a human donor in good health. Input material: CD4+ T cells from PBMCs. The V and J genes are TRBV29-1 and TRBJ2-5; perhaps TRBD2 as D (6 bases). Here the CDR3 reads CSVGRLRGRLGETQYF. The CDR3 DNA reads as TGCAGCGTTGGGCGTCTGCGGGGAAGGTTGGGGGAGACCCAGTACTTC.